This T cell receptor beta chain was obtained from a study of cytomegalovirus exposure and HLA in healthy donors (dated by TCRdb to about 2017). Describing the broader study: An earlier analysis of several hundred of the donors reported more than 250 Gb of sequence data and 117 million unique TCR beta sequences from 150 million to 200 million T cells. An early release covering just under 650 HLA-typed donors comprised about 300 gigabases of sequencing data and approximately 80 million unique TCR sequences. Of the roughly 400 genotyped donors, approximately 83% fell in the genetic ancestry cluster associated with self-reported Caucasian donors. The aim of the study was to test whether cataloging public T cell receptors could identify signatures of past pathogen exposure. The study used immunosequencing to profile the T cell repertoires of approximately 690 subjects and linked those repertoires to cytomegalovirus serostatus. In addition to the first cohort of roughly 670 subjects, a separate validation cohort of some 120 different subjects was used. The study combined high-throughput TCR immunosequencing, statistical association of individual TCRs with disease status, and machine learning to predict cytomegalovirus infection status. In a later analysis, previously published TCR beta repertoires from roughly 710 donors were re-analyzed and high-resolution HLA genotyping was added so that TCR occurrence patterns could be studied. In the later analysis, no new phenotypic data were used to find candidate immune exposures; instead, reliance was placed on TCR beta sequences and their occurrence across donors. In an earlier analysis of a few hundred of the donors, high-throughput TCR beta sequencing was used to judge whether each TCR beta V gene segment behaved as functional or pseudogenic. Donor age, sex, ethnicity and CMV serostatus were compiled alongside the repertoire data. A later genetic analysis took genome-wide SNP genotypes for about three fifths of the 666 donors and used that subset as a discovery cohort. Every discovery cohort repertoire had been produced on one sequencing platform. Class I and class II HLA loci were covered by the typing at four-digit resolution. Typing coverage differed by locus: A, B, C, DRB1 and DQB1 were typed in roughly 629-630 donors, DQA1 in 500 to 550, DPA1 in over 600, and DPB1 in 472. About five DR-DQ haplotypes were handled as single units for association and clustering because linkage in the cohort was strong. Among about 370 genotyped donors of the cohort, an average of roughly 230,000 unique TCR beta nucleotide sequences was sequenced per donor, of which about 19% were non-productive.

Summary of the overall study and its limitations: Most TCR sequences were observed very rarely across donors, whereas some public TCRs were present in many individuals. The authors suggested that the approach could potentially be extended to other disease states and immunological phenotypes. A later genetic analysis associated a missense DCLRE1C variant with V-gene and J-gene trimming of TCR beta chains, and an independent cohort replicated the association. In a later genetic analysis, fewer N-insertions in productive TCRs were reported among donors in an Asian-associated ancestry cluster than the approximately 670-donor mean. According to a later analysis, parvovirus B19, influenza, CMV and Epstein-Barr virus appeared linked to several top co-occurrence clusters. The classifier was reported to diagnose cytomegalovirus status with high specificity and sensitivity in both the original cohort and the validation cohort. In a later analysis, TCR association rates were found to vary across HLA loci, with the most associated TCRs seen for DRB1 alleles and the fewest for HLA-C alleles. Roughly uniform sequencing depth across donors was assumed in presence/absence analyses, although this assumption may not hold. CMV serostatus was the only immune exposure information available for the cohort. An earlier analysis of 587 of the donors showed that most TCR beta V segments appeared in productive rearrangements either about 87% or about 30% of the time, which broadly matched IMGT annotations. A group of highly shared sequence variants was considered likely to be a technical artifact of the sequencing pipeline. Linkage disequilibrium might explain the correlated functional status among segregating V segments, but an unknown experimental factor could not be ruled out. The study listed 164 TCR beta chains as associated with cytomegalovirus. A further reported finding was that TCR beta sequences accurately predicted the HLA-A and HLA-B alleles for most subjects in the first cohort. A later analysis found that HLA-associated TCR beta chains were more clonally expanded and had lower generation probabilities than equally common non-associated chains. This cohort had only TCR beta chains sequenced, and the lack of alpha or paired-chain data limited which features could be detected. A later analysis found that most CMV-associated TCR beta chains appeared HLA-restricted, with HLA associations seemingly driven largely by CMV exposure. When HLA alleles, especially DR and DQ, strongly co-occurred, attributing TCR associations to individual alleles was difficult. The earlier analysis of 587 of the donors excluded some 15 rarely observed V segments, including chromosome 9 orphons, because counts were too low. Specific HLA alleles were associated with some 15,000 TCR beta sequences at a false discovery rate of 0.05 in a later analysis. Because some donors lacked HLA typing at each locus, the association tests relied only on the typed subset. Some IMGT-functional V segments, including TRBV6-2 and TRBV6-3, could not be distinguished by the 87-base-pair reads and were therefore excluded. In vitro tests confirmed that a few of the cytomegalovirus-associated TCR beta chains recognize cytomegalovirus antigens.

Sequences LNHDA (CDR1) and SQIVND (CDR2) are obtained from the germline V gene (reference sequence). Taken from cysteine to phenylalanine, the CDR3 has 16 residues. Of the read, only the CDR3 DNA is kept; its 48 bases are in frame from base 1. At the junction V is shortened by 7 bases and J by 4 bases; bases outside the gene matches: 9. The cohort consisted of some 730 healthy bone marrow donors. All cohort members were sampled while nominally healthy, although unrecorded immune exposures were likely present. The donor tested CMV seronegative and was one of the 352 seronegative cohort members. A peripheral blood sample was collected from each donor, and TCR beta sequencing was performed on peripheral blood mononuclear cells. Genomic DNA extraction from the blood cell samples was performed with the Qiagen DNeasy Blood Extraction Kit. The library was made by the immunoSEQ multiplex PCR assay. For the multiplex PCR, a mixture combining 60 forward primers for TCR Vbeta segments and 13 reverse primers for TCR Jbeta segments was used. A multiplex PCR assay on genomic DNA amplified the CDR3 region of rearranged TCR beta genes. Amplified TCR beta libraries were sequenced as 87-base-pair reads on the Illumina HiSeq System. Processing in the source paper ran as follows. In a later analysis, approximately 74 million unique TCR beta chains were counted across the 650 to 750 repertoires, and about 9.9 million of these chains were shared by at least two donors. A nearest-neighbor algorithm error-corrected the raw reads and collapsed the reads into unique sequences, merging closely related sequences to remove PCR and sequencing errors. V, D and J gene segments were assigned by aligning CDR3 sequences to IMGT reference sequences. For a sequence to be retained, a match of at least six nucleotides was required to both a V gene segment and a J gene segment. Rearrangements were classified as productive when the CDR3 lacked stop codons and remained in frame with V and J, and all other rearrangements were classified as non-productive. CDR3 was defined according to IMGT convention as the region running from the second conserved V-encoded cysteine to the conserved J-encoded phenylalanine. In an earlier analysis of approximately 500 of the donors, sequences lacking an unambiguous match to a single V gene segment were excluded. In an earlier analysis of about 590 of the donors, a V segment was called functional when productive rearrangements were above 56.7%, and segregating when the standard deviation between donors exceeded 5%. A statistical classification framework was developed to diagnose cytomegalovirus status using the catalog of TCR beta chain sequences. A later analysis assigned V and J genes by comparing TCR nucleotide sequences with IMGT/GENE-DB human TR gene sequences. A later analysis assigned CDR3 sequences and most-parsimonious VDJ recombination scenarios with the TCRdist pipeline. In a later analysis, each TCR beta chain was defined by its CDR3 amino acid sequence together with its V-gene family, and reads lacking a unique V-gene family were excluded. In a later analysis, 500 to 650 highly shared, low-generation-probability nucleotide sequences were removed to address suspected cross-contamination and a sequencing artifact. In a later analysis, a clonal expansion index for each public chain was calculated from normalized within-repertoire ranks of inferred template counts. A later analysis computed generation probabilities with a VDJ recombination model fitted to out-of-frame rearrangements, and checked the results against IGoR. A later analysis scored TCR-TCR, TCR-HLA and TCR-CMV co-occurrence with hypergeometric tests, applying a repertoire-size bias correction to TCR pairs. To estimate false discovery rates, a later analysis permuted the HLA or CMV assignments 20 times. In a later analysis, co-occurring TCRs were grouped using DBSCAN, and TCRdist sequence similarity was added for clustering within HLA-allele-positive subsets. Repertoires with fewer than 30,000 or more than 120,000 public chains were left out of co-occurrence clustering, as were about 5 repertoires with anomalous nucleotide sharing. The table was pulled from immuneACCESS by TCRdb, which kept in-frame rearrangements only. Such tables lose some clones; where checked, under half of the loss comes from unresolved V genes, and the rest has no known cause. The DNA gave D and trimming, while V, J and clone size come from that table. This sample holds a few hundred thousand clones; around 85% were observed only once. The biggest ten clones account for 0.2% to 0.25% of the sample.

In the case of this clone: What antigen it recognizes has not been identified. No base qualities exist here, and no much larger clone lies one base off it.

In this chain, TRBV19 is recombined with TRBJ2-1; TRBD2 lines up with 11 middle nucleotides. Sequencing input: PBMCs. This receptor was obtained from a girl aged 2 to 10 in good health and CMV-seronegative. The nucleotide sequence reads as follows: TGTGCCAGTAAAGAAATGGGACTAGCGGATTACAATGAGCAGTTCTTC. Translated, this is CASKEMGLADYNEQFF. Reference TRBV19 and TRBJ2-1 proteins supply the regions before and after the CDR3; the full variable domain is: DGGITQSPKYLFRKEGQNVTLSCEQNLNHDAMYWYRQDPGQGLRLIYYSQIVNDFQKGDIAEGYSVSREKKESFPLTVTSAQKNPTAFYLCASKEMGLADYNEQFFGPGTRLTVL.